Sequencing of this TCR beta chain was carried out in a study of blood T cell repertoires in COVID-19. Looked up from germline, CDR1 is SQVTM and CDR2 is ANQGSEA. Trimming took off 4 bases at V and 2 bases at J, with 21 bases between the two ends. The CDR3 runs 16 residues. This table comes from immunoSEQ multiplex PCR, and its TCRdb copy is limited to in-frame clones, with some not included. The sample has approximately 290,000 clones; 80% to 90% are singletons. This TCR came from a woman aged 25 to 39 who had recovered from COVID-19. This rearrangement joins TRBV29-1 to TRBJ2-7; tentatively, D is TRBD1 (6 bases). Specimen: PBMCs or T cells enriched from blood (not recorded which). CDR3 amino acids: CSVGTVWGLATYEQYF. CDR3 DNA sequence: TGCAGCGTTGGTACAGTATGGGGGCTGGCTACCTACGAGCAGTACTTC.